This T cell receptor (beta chain) came from a study of shared clonotypes between healthy human individuals. TCRdb's table, derived via immunoSEQ multiplex PCR, lists solely in-frame clones and lacks some. The sample has about 700,000 clones, about 90% seen once. The naive CD8 fraction comprised CD45RO-negative cells positively selected for CCR7 and excluded terminally differentiated effector memory CD45RA+ cells. Donation came from healthy HIV-negative adults that had no recent acute infections or vaccinations. Regarding the study as a whole: Sharing across a few donors was seen in 4.5% to 5.5% of naive CD4 clonotypes. As a rule, naive subsets had a larger estimated richness than memory subsets. Clonotypes which were not shared had lower generation probabilities than clonotypes that all four donors shared.

The germline CDR1 and CDR2 sequences are LNHDA and SQIVND (reference sequence). V was cut by 3 bases and J by 1 base, with 14 bases left in between. The CDR3 length is 16 residues. Points on this clone: The antigen remains undetermined.

The source material was naive CD8+ T cells sorted from blood. This sequence joins TRBV19 and TRBJ2-3; D perhaps matches TRBD2 (5 bases). The TCR originated in a man aged 25 to 40 in good health. This CDR3 reads CASSITPGYGTDTQYF. The CDR3, as DNA: TGTGCCAGTAGTATTACGCCGGGGTACGGCACAGATACGCAGTATTTT. Supplemented by reference TRBV19 and TRBJ2-3, the full variable domain reads DGGITQSPKYLFRKEGQNVTLSCEQNLNHDAMYWYRQDPGQGLRLIYYSQIVNDFQKGDIAEGYSVSREKKESFPLTVTSAQKNPTAFYLCASSITPGYGTDTQYFGPGTRLTVL.